The 13 T cell receptor beta chains given below trace back to one sample, sequenced in a study of cytomegalovirus exposure and HLA in healthy donors. PCR primers comprised 60 Vbeta and 13 Jbeta primers. Sequencing used immunoSEQ multiplex PCR; TCRdb keeps in-frame clones, though not all of them. The specimen's table records 50,000 or so clones. The sequenced sample consisted of PBMCs. The source is a man aged 35-49 years in good health and CMV-seropositive.

V is TRBV18 and J is TRBJ1-1; D remains unclear. The CDR3 spans 14 residues. The V gene's germline CDR1 is KGHSH and CDR2 LQKENI. Trimming took 4 bases from V and 0 from J, leaving 9 bases between them. The CDR3 region has the DNA TGTGCCAGCTCACTCTGGGGAGTGAACACTGAAGCTTTCTTT. Residues: CASSLWGVNTEAFF.

This rearrangement joins TRBV28 to TRBJ1-1; tentative D call: TRBD1 (6 bases). This CDR3 comprises 14 residues. Between the trimmed V and J ends, which lost 8 bases and 0 bases, there was a span of 13 bases. Germline CDR1 MDHEN, CDR2 SYDVKM. In nucleotides, the CDR3 is TGTGCCAGCCGACTCGCAGGGGTGAACACTGAAGCTTTCTTT. It yields the protein CASRLAGVNTEAFF.

This chain connects TRBV30 to TRBJ1-5, with TRBD1 as a possible D gene (6 bases). The germline gives CDR1 GTSNPN, CDR2 SVGIG (reference sequence). CDR3 length: 15 residues. V was cut by 1 base and J by 0 bases, with 10 bases left in between. CDR3 protein: CAWSGGLVSNQPQHF. CDR3 DNA: TGTGCCTGGAGTGGGGGGCTGGTTAGCAATCAGCCCCAGCATTTT.

This sequence joins TRBV4-2 and TRBJ2-5; D is perhaps TRBD2 (7 bases). CDR3 length: 16 amino acids. Per germline, CDR1 LGHNA and CDR2 YNFKEQ. Trimming shortened V by 2 bases and J by 9 bases, and 22 bases separated the two germline ends. For the CDR3, the DNA is TGTGCCAGCAGCCAACGCCGAAGCGGGGCGCCAGGGGCCCAGTACTTC. Protein: CASSQRRSGAPGAQYF.

The genes are TRBV7-8 and TRBJ2-1, with D possibly TRBD1 on 6 matching bases. Per the germline V gene, CDR1 is SGHVS and CDR2 is FQNEAQ. This CDR3 is built from 13 residues. Trimming shortened V by 6 bases and J by 4 bases, and 10 bases separated the two germline ends. CDR3 sequence: CASRRGQYNEQFF. The CDR3 DNA reads as TGTGCCAGCAGGAGAGGACAGTACAATGAGCAGTTCTTC.

The chain uses TRBV12-5 and TRBJ2-2; 10 positions agree with TRBD2. Germline CDR1 is LGHNT and CDR2 is FRNRAP. The CDR3 is made up of 17 amino acids. Here the CDR3 reads CVEASGRYGEGCGELFF. The DNA of the CDR3 is TGTGTCGAGGCTAGCGGGAGATATGGGGAGGGTTGCGGGGAGCTGTTTTTT.

V is TRBV29-1 and J is TRBJ1-4; maybe TRBD1 (6 bases). The V end was cut by 5 bases, the J end by 6 bases, with 13 bases between. This CDR3 has 13 residues. CDR1 is SQVTM and CDR2 is ANQGSEA in the germline V gene. Here the CDR3 DNA reads TGCAGCGTTTCCCACAGGGACGATGAAAAACTGTTTTTT. This codes for CSVSHRDDEKLFF.

The genes are TRBV5-4 and TRBJ2-2; the D is unclear. Germline values: CDR1 SGHNT, CDR2 YYREEE (reference sequence). Trimming took off 2 bases at V and 4 bases at J, with 3 bases between the two ends. This CDR3 region has 12 residues. The CDR3 coding sequence is TGTGCCAGCAGCTTCAGCACCGGGGAGCTGTTTTTT. This gives the protein CASSFSTGELFF.

The chain recombines TRBV30 with TRBJ2-4; D call uncertain. Trimming cost V 5 bases and J 1 base, with 6 bases left between them. This CDR3 is built from 12 residues. Per germline, CDR1 GTSNPN and CDR2 SVGIG (reference sequence). The CDR3 reads CAWGVAKNIQYF. CDR3 bases: TGTGCCTGGGGAGTTGCCAAAAACATTCAGTACTTC.

CDR3 sequence: CASSPVSYEQYF. The DNA of the CDR3 is TGTGCCAGCTCACCTGTCAGCTACGAGCAGTACTTC. The chain links TRBV18 to TRBJ2-7; D is ambiguous. Deletions cut 3 bases from V and 3 bases from J, with 6 bases between. The CDR3 runs 12 residues. Germline V gene data show CDR1 as KGHSH and CDR2 as LQKENI.

The V and J genes are TRBV9 and TRBJ2-3, with D perhaps matching TRBD1 (6 bases). V lost 0 bases, J lost 1 base, and 12 bases lay in between. The germline V gene has CDR1 SGDLS and CDR2 YYNGEE. CDR3 size: 16 residues. The CDR3 coding sequence is TGTGCCAGCAGCGTAGCTTCAGGGGTCGGCACAGATACGCAGTATTTT. It codes for CASSVASGVGTDTQYF.

The genes are TRBV6-5 and TRBJ2-7; TRBD2 aligns across 7 bases. The V segment lost 8 bases and the J segment 7 bases; nucleotides outside the gene matches: 5. There are 11 residues in the CDR3. CDR1 MNHEY and CDR2 SVGAGI come from the germline V gene. The chain's CDR3 is CASYRGGEQYF. Written as DNA, the CDR3 is TGTGCCAGCTATAGGGGAGGGGAGCAGTACTTC.

In regard to this clone: Other DNA variants within this sample encode the same CDR3. V usage is TRBV4-1 and J usage is TRBJ2-5; 7 bases are shared with TRBD1. The closer fit of TRBJ2-7 to the DNA end suggests the J call may be wrong. Germline values: CDR1 MGHRA, CDR2 YSYEKL. This CDR3 comprises 15 residues. The CDR3 coding sequence is TGCGCCAGCAGCCAAGCCCACAGGGGAACCTACGAGCAGTACTTC. Its translation is CASSQAHRGTYEQYF.